The next 18 T cell receptor beta chains were all read from a single sample in a study of response to subunit inactivated influenza vaccine. Each CDR3 protein gets one entry after TCRdb re-called the RT-PCR reads with MiXCR. The data contain hundreds of thousands of distinct CDR3 sequences, 14% of them seen just once; the ten biggest clones take up roughly 7.6%. The source material was PBMCs from blood, sampled 14 to 15 days before vaccination. These receptors were taken from a man aged 45-60 years who received an inactivated influenza vaccine.

This clonotype was seen ten or more times. This rearrangement joins TRBV7-6 to TRBJ2-5; 10 positions agree with TRBD1. Losses at the gene ends were 5 bases for V and 4 bases for J; bases not matched to a gene: 7. The CDR3 totals 15 residues. Germline assignment: CDR1 SGHVS and CDR2 FNYEAQ. Here the CDR3 DNA reads TGTGCCAGCAGCCCGGGACAGGGGCTATCAGAGACCCAGTACTTC. This codes for CASSPGQGLSETQYF.

The rearrangement links TRBV14 to TRBJ2-1; D gene ambiguous. Germline V lookup: CDR1 SGHDN, CDR2 FVKESK. The CDR3 loop spans 13 amino acids. Trimming cost V 6 bases and J 5 bases, with 11 bases left between them. CDR3 loop: CASSRWSDNEQFF. In nucleotides, the CDR3 is TGTGCCAGCAGTCGGTGGTCCGACAATGAGCAGTTCTTC.

This clonotype has only a few counts. At one of its ends the junction is not consistent with the germline gene, which may arise from a read error. The V call is TRBV27, the J call TRBJ2-5; D not certain. CDR3 size: 15 residues. Germline V gene sequence: CDR1 MNHEY, CDR2 SMNVEV (reference sequence). Here the CDR3 DNA reads TGTGCCAGCAGCTTATCCGGTTGGATTCAAGAGACCCAGTACTTC. Protein sequence: CASSLSGWIQETQYF.

This rearrangement joins TRBV28 to TRBJ2-6; the D gene is possibly TRBD2 (7 bases). Germline CDR1 MDHEN, CDR2 SYDVKM. There are 20 residues in the CDR3. V was cut by 4 bases and J by 0 bases, with 22 bases left in between. The CDR3 coding sequence is TGTGCCAGCAGTTGGGGCCTGGGGCGTGGGGGGGCCTCTGGGGCCAACGTCCTGACTTTC. It encodes CASSWGLGRGGASGANVLTF.

This clonotype turned up a few times. The chain employs TRBV15 and TRBJ2-1; 8 bases align to TRBD1. CDR3 size: 14 residues. The germline CDR1 and CDR2 sequences are LNHNV and YYDKDF (reference sequence). V gave up 7 bases and J gave up 5 bases; unmatched junction bases: 7. CDR3 region: CATKKDRVDNEQFF. Written as DNA, the CDR3 is TGTGCCACCAAAAAGGACAGGGTAGACAATGAGCAGTTCTTC.

This clonotype was observed a handful of times. The V and J genes are TRBV2 and TRBJ2-5, with 9 bases lining up with TRBD1. The V gene end was trimmed by 6 bases and the J gene end by 5 bases; junction bases not matched to a gene: 7. This CDR3 has 14 residues. Germline loops: CDR1 SNHLY, CDR2 FYNNEI. The CDR3 sequence is CASRVQGAWETQYF. CDR3 DNA: TGTGCCAGCAGAGTACAGGGGGCTTGGGAGACCCAGTACTTC.

This clonotype was counted a few times. This chain joins TRBV15 and TRBJ2-1; 8 bases line up with TRBD2. Unmatched junction bases numbered 14, after V lost 0 bases and J lost 4 bases. The CDR3 runs 19 residues. From germline, CDR1 is LNHNV and CDR2 YYDKDF (reference sequence). The CDR3 spells CATSREGLGNLAGYNEQFF. Written as DNA, the CDR3 is TGTGCCACCAGCAGAGAGGGGCTAGGAAACCTAGCGGGTTACAATGAGCAGTTCTTC.

The chain is built from TRBV20-1 and TRBJ2-7; TRBD1 might be the D (5 bases). Trimming shortened V by 2 bases and J by 5 bases, and 13 bases separated the two germline ends. Germline V gene sequence: CDR1 DFQATT, CDR2 SNEGSKA (reference sequence). CDR3 length: 13 residues. CDR3 coding DNA: TGCAGTGCTAGAAGGGCAGGGTGGCACGAGCAGTACTTC. Its protein is CSARRAGWHEQYF.

This sequence joins TRBV6-2 or TRBV6-3 and TRBJ2-2; D possibly corresponds to TRBD1 (6 bases). V dropped 3 bases and J dropped 1 base, with 18 bases sitting between them. The germline gives CDR1 MNHEY, CDR2 SVGEGT. This CDR3 has 18 residues. Written as DNA, the CDR3 is TGTGCCAGCAGTTATTTAGTATCCGGACAGAAGAACACCGGGGAGCTGTTTTTT. As protein: CASSYLVSGQKNTGELFF.

This clonotype has more than one count but fewer than ten. The CDR3 here is CASSRWGGQGTDTQYF. The CDR3 DNA follows: TGTGCCAGCAGCCGGTGGGGGGGGCAGGGAACAGATACGCAGTATTTT. This rearrangement joins TRBV7-2 to TRBJ2-3; TRBD2 is a possible D gene (7 bases). The CDR3 length is 16 residues. Trimming took off 5 bases at V and 3 bases at J, with 18 bases between the two ends. The germline CDR1 and CDR2 sequences are SGHTA and FQGNSA.

The gene calls are TRBV20-1 and TRBJ2-3, with D possibly TRBD1 on 5 matching bases. This CDR3 contains 15 residues. V was shortened by 4 bases and J by 3 bases, with 17 bases between the two germline ends. Germline V lookup: CDR1 DFQATT, CDR2 SNEGSKA (reference sequence). CDR3 in amino acids: CSATQIGAVTDTQYF. The DNA for the CDR3 is TGCAGTGCTACGCAAATAGGGGCGGTAACAGATACGCAGTATTTT.

This clonotype was observed a few times. The chain has TRBV20-1 and TRBJ2-1; 8 bases align to TRBD2. J lost 5 bases, V lost 2 bases, and 5 bases had no gene match. The CDR3 extends over 14 amino acids. The germline CDR1 and CDR2 sequences are DFQATT and SNEGSKA (reference sequence). The DNA for the CDR3 is TGCAGTGCTAGATCGGGAGGGAACAACAATGAGCAGTTCTTC. Amino acids: CSARSGGNNNEQFF.

The table lists this clonotype with a few counts. The rearrangement links TRBV5-1 to TRBJ2-1, with D perhaps matching TRBD2 (5 bases). The CDR3 loop spans 13 amino acids. CDR1 and CDR2 from the germline V gene are SGHRS and YFSETQ. The V end lost 4 bases, the J end lost 12 bases, and 17 bases lay between the germline ends. CDR3 sequence reads: CASSPYERTWQFF. CDR3 bases: TGCGCCAGCAGCCCTTACGAAAGGACTTGGCAGTTCTTC.

This clonotype showed up just a few times. The V call is TRBV9, the J call TRBJ2-1; D possibly corresponds to TRBD2 (6 bases). V was clipped by 0 bases and J by 1 base, with 8 bases between them. The CDR3 length is 15 residues. From germline, CDR1 is SGDLS and CDR2 YYNGEE. As DNA, the CDR3 is TGTGCCAGCAGCGTAGGGCGGGGTTCCTACAATGAGCAGTTCTTC. It specifies CASSVGRGSYNEQFF.

J is TRBJ2-5 and V is TRBV28, with 9 bases matching TRBD1. Trimming at V came to 3 bases and at J to 7 bases, leaving 6 bases not matched to a gene. The CDR3 spans 14 residues. The germline V gene has CDR1 MDHEN and CDR2 SYDVKM. The CDR3, as DNA: TGTGCCAGCAGTTTGGACAGGGGCGGGAGGACCCAGTACTTC. It codes for CASSLDRGGRTQYF. Drawing the rest from reference TRBV28 and TRBJ2-5, the complete variable domain is DVKVTQSSRYLVKRTGEKVFLECVQDMDHENMFWYRQDPGLGLRLIYFSYDVKMKEKGDIPEGYSVSREKKERFSLILESASTNQTSMYLCASSLDRGGRTQYFGPGTRLLVL.

This chain connects TRBV19 to TRBJ2-7, with D possibly TRBD2 on 6 matching bases. Trimming removed 5 bases from V and 5 bases from J, with 13 bases in between. This CDR3 spans 13 amino acids. Germline lookup yields CDR1 LNHDA and CDR2 SQIVND (reference sequence). CDR3 region: CASSGLPGDEQYF. The CDR3 nucleotides read TGTGCCAGTAGTGGACTGCCGGGAGACGAGCAGTACTTC.

V and J are TRBV11-2 and TRBJ2-1; D possibly corresponds to TRBD2 (6 bases). Between the trimmed V and J ends, which lost 1 base and 0 bases, there was a span of 13 bases. In germline, CDR1 is SGHAT, CDR2 FQNNGV. This CDR3 spans 17 amino acids. The CDR3 reads CASSLGLRGFSYNEQFF. The CDR3 DNA reads as TGTGCCAGCAGCTTAGGTCTACGGGGGTTCTCCTACAATGAGCAGTTCTTC.

This chain connects TRBV20-1 to TRBJ2-1; 12 bases are shared with TRBD2. Germline CDR1 and CDR2: DFQATT and SNEGSKA (reference sequence). CDR3 length: 14 residues. CDR3 sequence reads: CRPTSGGFEDEQFF. The CDR3 DNA sequence: TGCAGGCCGACTAGCGGGGGCTTTGAGGATGAGCAGTTCTTC.